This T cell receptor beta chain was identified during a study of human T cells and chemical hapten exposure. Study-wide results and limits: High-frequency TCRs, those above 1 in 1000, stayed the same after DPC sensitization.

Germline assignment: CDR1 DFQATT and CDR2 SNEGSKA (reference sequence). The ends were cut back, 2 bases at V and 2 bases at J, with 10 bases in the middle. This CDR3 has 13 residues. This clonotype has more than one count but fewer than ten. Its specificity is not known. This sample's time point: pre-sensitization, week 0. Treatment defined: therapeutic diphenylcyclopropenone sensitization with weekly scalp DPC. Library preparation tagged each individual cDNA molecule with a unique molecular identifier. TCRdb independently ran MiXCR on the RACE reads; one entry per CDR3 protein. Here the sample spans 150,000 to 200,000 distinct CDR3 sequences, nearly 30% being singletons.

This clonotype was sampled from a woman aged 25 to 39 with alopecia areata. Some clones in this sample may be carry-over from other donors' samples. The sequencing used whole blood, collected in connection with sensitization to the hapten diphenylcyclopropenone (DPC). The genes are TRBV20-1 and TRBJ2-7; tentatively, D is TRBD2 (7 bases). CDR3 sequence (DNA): TGCAGTGCTAGATGGGGGGGCCCCTACGAGCAGTACTTC. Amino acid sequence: CSARWGGPYEQYF.